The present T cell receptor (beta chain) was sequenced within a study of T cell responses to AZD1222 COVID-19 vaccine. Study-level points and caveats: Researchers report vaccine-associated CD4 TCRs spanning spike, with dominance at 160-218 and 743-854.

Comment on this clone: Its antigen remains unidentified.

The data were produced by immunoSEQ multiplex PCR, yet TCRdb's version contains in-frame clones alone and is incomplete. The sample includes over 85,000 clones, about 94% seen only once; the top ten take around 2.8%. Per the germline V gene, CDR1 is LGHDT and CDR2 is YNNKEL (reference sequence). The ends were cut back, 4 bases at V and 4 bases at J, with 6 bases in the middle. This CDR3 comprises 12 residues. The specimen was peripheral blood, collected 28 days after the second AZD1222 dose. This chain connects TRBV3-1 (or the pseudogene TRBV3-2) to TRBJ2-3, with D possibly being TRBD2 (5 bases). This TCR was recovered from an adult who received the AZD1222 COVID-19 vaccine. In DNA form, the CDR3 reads TGTGCCAGCAGCCCCGGGGCAGATACGCAGTATTTT. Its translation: CASSPGADTQYF.